These T cell receptor beta chains were read from a single sample in a study of chemoradiotherapy in HPV16-positive cancers. This table comes from immunoSEQ multiplex PCR, and its TCRdb copy is limited to in-frame clones, with some not included. The repertoire holds 9,500 to 15,000 clones, with nearly 90% as singletons. This material was acquired from a patient who underwent chemoradiotherapy. The receptors shown here come from a human donor with HPV-associated anogenital cancer. Each CDR3 is given with its conserved first and last residue. The D gene is left open where the match is weak. Rows give clone size only sometimes, using once, few, many, or a class for an expanded clone.

j_call d_call v_call clone_size cdr3_aa cdr3_nt
TRBJ2-6 . TRBV6-4 few CASSDGSSGANVLTF TGTGCCAGCAGTGACGGGAGCTCTGGGGCCAACGTCCTGACTTTC
TRBJ2-2 . TRBV7-2 . CASSADYSGELFF TGTGCCAGCAGCGCAGACTACTCCGGGGAGCTGTTTTTT
TRBJ1-1 . TRBV9 . CASGPGLPFGAFF TGTGCCAGCGGACCTGGCCTCCCCTTCGGGGCTTTCTTT
TRBJ1-2 TRBD1 TRBV6-6 . CASSYSGQTYGYTF TGTGCCAGCAGTTACTCGGGACAGACCTATGGCTACACCTTC
TRBJ1-4 TRBD1 TRBV6-5 . CASSRQGAREKLFF TGTGCCAGCAGCCGACAGGGGGCCCGTGAAAAACTGTTTTTT
TRBJ2-6 . TRBV30 once CAWSVFRSGANVLTF TGTGCCTGGAGTGTTTTTCGCTCTGGGGCCAACGTCCTGACTTTC
TRBJ1-2 TRBD1 TRBV6-1 . CASSELRGQEGYTF TGTGCCAGCAGTGAATTGAGGGGGCAGGAGGGCTACACCTTC
TRBJ2-1 . TRBV19 . CASNTRAVGSNEQFF TGTGCCAGTAACACGCGGGCGGTAGGTAGCAATGAGCAGTTCTTC
TRBJ2-1 TRBD2 TRBV7-3 . CASSMSGTSGGANEQFF TGTGCCAGCAGCATGTCCGGGACTAGCGGGGGGGCGAATGAGCAGTTCTTC
TRBJ2-7 . TRBV7-8 once CASSPHPLAYEQYF TGTGCCAGCAGCCCCCATCCTCTAGCCTACGAGCAGTACTTC
TRBJ2-7 . TRBV5-6 . CASSPGPGTSEQYF TGTGCCAGCAGCCCCGGGCCTGGAACTAGCGAGCAGTACTTC
TRBJ1-2 . TRBV7-2 . CASSLGSEIRGRGGYTF TGTGCCAGCAGCTTAGGAAGTGAAATTCGGGGCCGAGGAGGCTACACCTTC
TRBJ2-7 TRBD2 TRBV5-1 . CASSGGVHEQYF TGCGCCAGCAGCGGGGGGGTGCACGAGCAGTACTTC
TRBJ1-5 . TRBV6-1 . CASGSNQPQHF TGTGCCAGCGGGAGCAATCAGCCCCAGCATTTT
TRBJ2-7 TRBD1 TRBV9 . CASSVGQGLVYEQYF TGTGCCAGCAGCGTAGGACAGGGGTTAGTTTACGAGCAGTACTTC
TRBJ2-1 . TRBV14 few CASSHDSLTGNEQFF TGTGCCAGCAGCCACGACTCCCTGACGGGGAATGAGCAGTTCTTC
TRBJ2-7 TRBD1 TRBV7-2 . CASSLGTGGFEQYF TGTGCCAGCAGCTTGGGGACAGGGGGCTTCGAGCAGTACTTC
TRBJ1-2 . TRBV15 few CATSRDLALTGYTF TGTGCCACCAGCAGAGATCTGGCGTTGACCGGCTACACCTTC
TRBJ1-3 . TRBV29-1 . CSVDLRQGENTIYF TGCAGCGTTGACTTACGGCAGGGAGAAAACACCATATATTTT
TRBJ2-5 . TRBV7-2 . CASNLVFQETQYF TGTGCCAGCAACTTAGTCTTTCAAGAGACCCAGTACTTC
TRBJ1-2 . TRBV7-8 . CASSLRASNGYTF TGTGCCAGCAGCTTAAGAGCATCTAATGGCTACACCTTC
TRBJ2-7 . TRBV15 . CATSREQGRYEQYF TGTGCCACCAGCAGGGAACAGGGGAGGTACGAGCAGTACTTC
TRBJ1-5 . TRBV6-5 . CASSYTEITPQHF TGTGCCAGCAGTTACACAGAAATCACACCCCAGCATTTT
TRBJ1-4 . TRBV7-6 . CASSLDPQRGEKLFF TGTGCCAGCAGCTTAGACCCACAGCGGGGTGAAAAACTGTTTTTT
TRBJ2-2 . TRBV11-3 . CASSLGRIRPGELFF TGTGCCAGCAGCTTAGGGAGGATTCGGCCCGGGGAGCTGTTTTTT
TRBJ1-5 . TRBV27 . CASSFLGGAQPQHF TGTGCCAGCAGTTTTCTCGGGGGAGCTCAGCCCCAGCATTTT
TRBJ1-5 . TRBV15 few CATSRDFPSPGPQHF TGTGCCACCAGCAGAGATTTCCCATCTCCGGGGCCCCAGCATTTT